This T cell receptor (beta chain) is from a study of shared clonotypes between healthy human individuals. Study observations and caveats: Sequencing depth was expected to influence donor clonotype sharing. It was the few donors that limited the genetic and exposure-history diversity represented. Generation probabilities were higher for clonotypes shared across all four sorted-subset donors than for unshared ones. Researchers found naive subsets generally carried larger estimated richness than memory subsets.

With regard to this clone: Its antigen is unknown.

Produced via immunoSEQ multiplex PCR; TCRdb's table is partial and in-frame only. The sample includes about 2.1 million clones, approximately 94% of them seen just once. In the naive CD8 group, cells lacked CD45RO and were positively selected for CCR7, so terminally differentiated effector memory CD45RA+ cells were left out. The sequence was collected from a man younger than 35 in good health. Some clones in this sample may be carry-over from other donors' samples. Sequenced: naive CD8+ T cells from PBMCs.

Here the CDR3 DNA reads TGTGCCAGCAGTGAAGAGGCTAACTATGGCTACACCTTC. Its protein product is CASSEEANYGYTF. The chain has TRBV6-1 and TRBJ1-2; unclear D gene. V gave up 1 base and J gave up 0 bases, with 3 bases separating them. The CDR3 consists of 13 residues. Germline V lookup: CDR1 MNHNS, CDR2 SASEGT.